The table lists the clone carrying this T cell receptor beta chain with many counts. Its antigen is currently unknown. TCRdb re-called the 5' RACE reads with MiXCR, one entry per CDR3 protein. The sample includes around 300,000 distinct CDR3 sequences, about 13% seen only once; the top ten take about a fifth. The sample originates from a study of T-cell memory formation after mild COVID-19. The overall study: Each donor largely had its own TCR clusters. Findings and caveats of the study: Shrinking CD4+ clones resided mostly in CM and EM, and CD8+ ones in EMRA. Memory sampled before infection contained some responding clones, suggesting cross-reactive memory joined.

The CDR3 extends over 16 amino acids. Germline loops: CDR1 LGHNA, CDR2 YSLEER. V lost 0 bases to trimming and J lost 5 bases; unmatched junction nucleotides: 7. Sequencing used PBMCs or a T cell subset sorted from them (not recorded which). This chain connects TRBV4-3 to TRBJ2-3; 8 nucleotides line up with TRBD2. The receptor's source is a man between 18 and 35 years old who had mild COVID-19 (a few samples of this study predate the infection). Cell type and time point are not known. The CDR3 is CASSQDSGERKDTQYF. CDR3 bases: TGCGCCAGCAGCCAAGATAGCGGGGAGAGGAAAGATACGCAGTATTTT.